This TCR beta chain was profiled in a study of STAT5B mutations in CD4+ large granular lymphocyte leukemia. On the study more broadly: Among healthy donors, a particular HLA allele went with more CDR3 'QG' motifs. Notes on the study in general: Top patient clones used TRBV06 genes more often: 8/27 versus 2/35 in controls.

Germline V CDR1 and CDR2: SNHLY, FYNNEI. Trimming took 5 bases from V and 8 from J, leaving 16 bases between them. CDR3 length: 13 residues. The assay was run at survey level. As originally analysed: Lowest detectable productive clonotype frequency was 2.59 x 10-5. The repertoire was sequenced with immunoSEQ multiplex PCR; TCRdb's copy has only in-frame clones and lacks some. That table furnishes V, J and clone size, whereas the DNA furnished D and trimming. The sample contains 30,000 to 40,000 clones, 76% of which appear only once. This clone showed up just a few times. The antigen is unknown. Sequences were obtained from CD4+ T cells from blood buffy coats. The TCR sequence derives from a human donor in good health. V is TRBV2 and J is TRBJ2-7, with D perhaps matching TRBD2 (6 bases). The CDR3 loop is CASSTGTGRKQYF. In nucleotides, the CDR3 is TGTGCCAGCAGTACCGGGACGGGGAGGAAGCAGTACTTC. The complete variable domain, with remaining parts taken from reference TRBV2 and TRBJ2-7, reads EPEVTQTPSHQVTQMGQEVILRCVPISNHLYFYWYRQILGQKVEFLVSFYNNEISEKSEIFDDQFSVERPDGSNFTLKIRSTKLEDSAMYFCASSTGTGRKQYFGPGTRLTVT.